The rows below give T cell receptor beta chains drawn from one sample of a study of blood T cell repertoires in COVID-19. The repertoire was sequenced with immunoSEQ multiplex PCR; TCRdb's copy has only in-frame clones and lacks some. The data show 140,000 to 150,000 clones, about 82% seen once. The sample was peripheral blood. These receptors were collected from a woman in her forties with active or convalescent COVID-19. Each CDR3 is given with its conserved first and last residue. A D gene is named only where the DNA matches it firmly. The size of a clone is reported for some rows only, either as once, few or many, or as a class for expanded clones.

j_gene,v_gene,abundance,d_gene,CDR3aa,CDR3nt
TRBJ1-2,TRBV2,NA,NA,CASSEALLSPYGYTF,TGTGCCAGCAGTGAAGCGCTACTCTCCCCCTATGGCTACACCTTC
TRBJ1-4,TRBV30,NA,NA,CAWSVGLGGTLNEKLFF,TGTGCCTGGAGTGTCGGACTAGGAGGGACCCTTAATGAAAAACTGTTTTTT
TRBJ1-5,TRBV5-6,once,NA,CASSLSNQPQHF,TGTGCCAGCAGCCTAAGCAATCAGCCCCAGCATTTT
TRBJ2-1,TRBV15,NA,TRBD2,CATSRDTPLLAGYNEQFF,TGTGCCACCAGCAGAGATACCCCGCTACTAGCGGGCTACAATGAGCAGTTCTTC
TRBJ1-2,TRBV29-1,NA,TRBD1,CSSPGQGAGGYTF,TGCAGCTCCCCGGGACAGGGGGCGGGTGGCTACACCTTC
TRBJ1-3,TRBV7-6,NA,NA,CASSLSTGSGNTIYF,TGTGCCAGCAGCTTATCGACAGGATCTGGAAACACCATATATTTT
TRBJ1-2,TRBV27,NA,NA,CASEGPLRGGYGYTF,TGTGCCAGCGAGGGACCTCTTCGGGGAGGCTATGGCTACACCTTC
TRBJ1-1,TRBV4-3,NA,NA,CASSQVGFRAFF,TGCGCCAGCAGCCAAGTCGGGTTTAGGGCTTTCTTT
TRBJ2-1,TRBV9,NA,TRBD2,CASSVALGTAGGEQFF,TGTGCCAGCAGCGTAGCTTTGGGGACGGCGGGGGGTGAGCAGTTCTTC
TRBJ2-3,TRBV6-1,NA,TRBD2,CASSDSGGYTDTQYF,TGTGCCAGCAGTGACAGCGGGGGATACACAGATACGCAGTATTTT
TRBJ2-7,TRBV29-1,NA,NA,CSVESSYEQYF,TGCAGCGTTGAGAGCTCCTACGAGCAGTACTTC
TRBJ1-5,TRBV28,NA,NA,CASTAVYNQPQHF,TGTGCCAGCACGGCGGTTTACAATCAGCCCCAGCATTTT
TRBJ1-2,TRBV19,NA,NA,CASSISQAYGYTF,TGTGCCAGTAGTATATCCCAAGCCTATGGCTACACCTTC